What follows are 28 T cell receptor beta chains derived from one specimen sequenced in a study of T cells in Graves' hyperthyroidism and ophthalmopathy. Researchers took RNA transcripts and amplified the TCR beta CDR3 regions from them. Primed by the HTBI set, a first-round RT-PCR was run on the TCR CDR3. From the multiplex PCR reads, TCRdb called clonotypes with MiXCR, one entry per CDR3 protein. The sample contains hundreds of thousands of distinct CDR3 sequences, 15% to 18% of which appear only once. Sequenced input: blood. The receptors were gathered from a woman aged 18-29 years with Graves' hyperthyroidism.

Only a few counts were recorded for this clonotype. V gene TRBV20-1 combines with J gene TRBJ1-3; a possible D gene is TRBD1 (6 bases). The ends were cut back, 0 bases at V and 4 bases at J, with 13 bases in the middle. The CDR3 has 15 amino acids. Germline V gene sequence: CDR1 DFQATT, CDR2 SNEGSKA (reference sequence). The CDR3 reads CSAREWGADGNTIYF. The CDR3 region has the DNA TGCAGTGCTAGAGAATGGGGGGCTGACGGAAACACCATATATTTT.

Concerning this clonotype: One end of the junction is discordant with germline, which a read error may explain. This chain uses TRBV7-7 with TRBJ2-5; D possibly corresponds to TRBD1 (6 bases). The CDR3 has 15 residues. The germline V gene has CDR1 SSHAT and CDR2 FNYEAQ (reference sequence). The CDR3 here is CASSLGRTDQETQYF. The DNA of the CDR3 is TGTGCTAGCAGCTTAGGCCGGACAGACCAAGAGACCCAGTACTTC.

This chain links TRBV20-1 with TRBJ2-1; 13 positions agree with TRBD2. The length of the CDR3 is 18 residues. With V trimmed by 5 bases and J by 5 bases, 15 bases remained unmatched. Germline CDR1 DFQATT, CDR2 SNEGSKA (reference sequence). The CDR3 nucleotides are TGCAGTGCTCCCGGACTAGCGGGAGATGATCGGGGCCACAATGAGCAGTTCTTC. This gives the protein CSAPGLAGDDRGHNEQFF.

In its sample, this clonotype was seen many times. V gene TRBV6-2 or TRBV6-3 combines with J gene TRBJ2-7, with a possible D match to TRBD1 (6 bases). The CDR3 is 13 residues long. The germline V gene has CDR1 MNHEY and CDR2 SVGEGT. The V end lost 8 bases, the J end lost 7 bases, and 18 bases lay between the germline ends. CDR3 sequence reads: CASAVTRGSEQYF. In DNA, the CDR3 is TGTGCCAGCGCGGTCACGAGGGGGTCTGAGCAGTACTTC.

The V and J genes are TRBV27 and TRBJ1-2; D ambiguous. With 3 bases removed from V and 7 bases from J, the gap between germline ends came to 12 bases. This CDR3 has 13 amino acids. Looked up from germline, CDR1 is MNHEY and CDR2 is SMNVEV (reference sequence). The CDR3 spells CASSFSLRRGYTF. The CDR3 DNA is TGTGCCAGCAGTTTTTCCCTCCGTCGTGGCTACACCTTC.

This clonotype has at least ten counts. The chain recombines TRBV7-2 with TRBJ2-7; no clear D gene. The V and J ends lost 4 bases and 4 bases respectively, with 11 bases between them. Looked up from germline, CDR1 is SGHTA and CDR2 is FQGNSA. This CDR3 is built from 13 residues. The CDR3 here is CASSSLYAYEQYF. CDR3 in DNA: TGTGCCAGCAGCTCCCTGTACGCTTACGAGCAGTACTTC.

The sample holds many counts of this clonotype. V gene TRBV12-3 or TRBV12-4 combines with J gene TRBJ1-5; D may be TRBD1 (6 bases). Trimming took 6 bases from V and 5 from J, leaving 8 bases between them. CDR3 length: 12 amino acids. The CDR3 spells CASRQGYQPQHF. The CDR3 DNA reads TGTGCCAGCAGACAGGGTTATCAGCCCCAGCATTTT.

This clonotype was recorded many times. V usage is TRBV20-1 and J usage is TRBJ2-7; possibly TRBD2 for D (6 bases). The CDR3 covers 13 residues. Trimming took 5 bases from V and 1 from J, leaving 12 bases between them. Germline V lookup: CDR1 DFQATT, CDR2 SNEGSKA (reference sequence). This chain's CDR3 is CSADVRGSYEQYF. The DNA of the CDR3 is TGCAGTGCTGACGTCCGGGGGTCCTACGAGCAGTACTTC.

This clonotype has ten or more counts. This chain joins TRBV20-1 and TRBJ2-7; TRBD2 might be the D (6 bases). Germline CDR1 reads DFQATT; CDR2 reads SNEGSKA (reference sequence). The V and J ends lost 0 bases and 9 bases respectively, with 21 bases between them. The length of the CDR3 is 15 residues. CDR3 amino acids: CSARDAVIGTAAQYF. DNA of the CDR3: TGCAGTGCTAGAGATGCTGTAATTGGGACTGCCGCGCAGTACTTC.

The rearrangement joins TRBV11-3 to TRBJ2-3, with no clear D. This CDR3 contains 15 residues. The V end lost 1 base, the J end lost 0 bases, and 8 bases lay between the germline ends. Germline V lookup: CDR1 SGHNT, CDR2 YENEEA. CDR3 in amino acids: CASSLAEDSTDTQYF. Written as DNA, the CDR3 is TGTGCCAGCAGCTTAGCTGAGGACAGCACAGATACGCAGTATTTT.

Note on this clonotype: This could be a read error, since a much larger clone is one nucleotide away. V and J are TRBV20-1 and TRBJ2-7, with 13 positions matching TRBD2. The germline V gene encodes CDR1 DFQATT and CDR2 SNEGSKA (reference sequence). This CDR3 has 15 amino acids. CDR3 sequence reads: CSARLAGGTSFEQYF. In DNA form, the CDR3 reads TGCAGTGCCCGACTAGCGGGGGGAACCTCCTTCGAGCAGTACTTC.

This clonotype was detected only once. This chain joins TRBV7-9 and TRBJ2-1, with D possibly matching TRBD2 (6 bases). This CDR3 comprises 16 residues. Germline CDR1 reads SEHNR; CDR2 reads FQNEAQ (reference sequence). The ends were cut back, 2 bases at V and 6 bases at J, with 17 bases in the middle. This CDR3 reads CASSLIGKEGRNEQFF. DNA for the CDR3: TGTGCCAGCAGCTTAATTGGAAAGGAGGGACGCAATGAGCAGTTCTTC.

This sequence joins TRBV12-3 or TRBV12-4 and TRBJ2-1; D not certain. This CDR3 has 16 amino acids. V was pared by 6 bases and J by 8 bases, with 23 bases between. Here the CDR3 DNA reads TGTGCCAGCAGCGTGCGATTCGAACCGGCCCCTGATGAGCAGTTCTTC. It specifies CASSVRFEPAPDEQFF.

This clonotype was counted ten times or more. The V call is TRBV7-2, the J call TRBJ2-5; D ambiguous. Per germline, CDR1 SGHTA and CDR2 FQGNSA. V was shortened by 5 bases and J by 5 bases, with 15 bases between the two germline ends. This CDR3 has 14 residues. The CDR3 DNA reads TGTGCCAGCAGCCCCGTTCGAGTAGGGGAGACCCAGTACTTC. Residues: CASSPVRVGETQYF.

This clonotype came up many times. V and J are TRBV12-3 or TRBV12-4 and TRBJ2-5, with D possibly TRBD2 on 7 matching bases. The ends were cut back, 5 bases at V and 5 bases at J, with 18 bases in the middle. CDR3 size: 15 residues. CDR3 residues: CASSLVGGGWETQYF. CDR3 sequence (DNA): TGTGCCAGCAGTCTGGTGGGCGGGGGCTGGGAGACCCAGTACTTC.

This clonotype has a handful of counts. This rearrangement joins TRBV5-1 to TRBJ2-5; 11 bases map to TRBD2. After removal of 5 bases from V and 4 bases from J, the junction contained 4 bases not matched to a gene. CDR1 SGHRS and CDR2 YFSETQ come from the germline V gene. The CDR3 extends over 14 amino acids. The CDR3 bases are TGCGCCAGCAGAATTGGACTAGCGGGAGAGACCCAGTACTTC. It translates to CASRIGLAGETQYF.

CDR3 sequence (DNA): TGTGCCAGCAGTGAATTGTACGGGGGACGGGGCTACACCTTC. Its protein is CASSELYGGRGYTF. The genes are TRBV25-1 and TRBJ1-2, with D possibly TRBD1 on 5 matching bases. Trimming left V 1 base short and J 8 bases short, with 14 bases between. This CDR3 comprises 14 residues. Germline CDR1 reads MGHDK; CDR2 reads SYGVNS.

A few counts support this clonotype. The V and J genes are TRBV6-6 and TRBJ2-7, with 10 bases matching TRBD2. This CDR3 has 16 residues. J was trimmed by 5 bases and V by 0 bases; bases with no gene match: 7. CDR1 is MNHNY, CDR2 SVGAGI, per germline (reference sequence). In DNA, the CDR3 is TGTGCCAGCAGTTACTCGGCTAGCGGGAGTAGCGACGAGCAGTACTTC. This gives the protein CASSYSASGSSDEQYF.

At least ten counts were recorded for this clonotype. V is TRBV5-8 and J is TRBJ2-2, with D unresolved. The CDR3 loop spans 13 amino acids. CDR1 is SGHTS and CDR2 is YDEGEE in the germline V gene. Between the trimmed V and J ends, which lost 4 bases and 7 bases, there was a span of 11 bases. CDR3 region: CASSPSEYGELFF. Written as DNA, the CDR3 is TGTGCCAGCAGCCCGTCAGAGTACGGGGAGCTGTTTTTT.

The sample holds a few counts of this clonotype. The J gene is TRBJ2-5, the V gene TRBV10-3; no reliable D call. CDR3 length: 13 residues. The germline CDR1 and CDR2 sequences are ENHRY and SYGVKD. Between the trimmed V and J ends, which lost 4 bases and 5 bases, there was a span of 11 bases. Here the CDR3 DNA reads TGTGCCATCAGTGTTGGCGCGGCGGAGACCCAGTACTTC. This sequence encodes CAISVGAAETQYF.

This chain joins TRBV28 and TRBJ2-7; D possibly corresponds to TRBD1 (6 bases). The V gene lost 4 bases and the J gene lost 2 bases, with 9 bases spanning the gap. CDR3 length: 13 amino acids. Germline V lookup: CDR1 MDHEN, CDR2 SYDVKM. For the CDR3, the DNA is TGTGCCAGCAGTTCACAGGGAACCTACGAGCAGTACTTC. Translation: CASSSQGTYEQYF.

This clonotype was seen a handful of times. The V call is TRBV11-2, the J call TRBJ1-4; 9 bases line up with TRBD1. There are 15 residues in the CDR3. V gave up 4 bases and J gave up 4 bases; unmatched junction bases: 4. Germline CDR1 SGHAT, CDR2 FQNNGV. CDR3 in amino acids: CASSSRTGVNEKLFF. CDR3 sequence (DNA): TGTGCCAGCAGCTCCCGGACAGGGGTTAATGAAAAACTGTTTTTT. Looking up the rest from reference TRBV11-2 and TRBJ1-4 gives the full variable domain: EAGVAQSPRYKIIEKRQSVAFWCNPISGHATLYWYQQILGQGPKLLIQFQNNGVVDDSQLPKDRFSAERLKGVDSTLKIQPAKLEDSAVYLCASSSRTGVNEKLFFGSGTQLSVL.

This clonotype was recorded a few times. The CDR3 sequence is CASIPGQGPTDTQYF. The CDR3 DNA follows: TGTGCCAGTATCCCGGGACAGGGTCCCACAGATACGCAGTATTTT. The chain couples TRBV19 to TRBJ2-3, with TRBD1 matching 9 bases. Germline CDR1 is LNHDA and CDR2 is SQIVND (reference sequence). This CDR3 contains 15 residues. V was pared by 7 bases and J by 2 bases, with 7 bases of the junction left unmatched.

Ten or more counts support this clonotype. V usage is TRBV20-1 and J usage is TRBJ2-5; D gene uncertain. This CDR3 is built from 15 residues. Trimming stripped 6 bases from V and 2 bases from J, with 19 bases between. Germline CDR1 and CDR2: DFQATT and SNEGSKA (reference sequence). The CDR3 DNA sequence: TGCAGTGCCAATGGGCTGGGGATTACTCAAGAGACCCAGTACTTC. Translated: CSANGLGITQETQYF.

The genes are TRBV7-9 and TRBJ2-5; possibly TRBD2 for D (6 bases). The CDR3 contains 13 residues. Trimming took off 8 bases at V and 5 bases at J, with 15 bases between the two ends. Germline V CDR1 and CDR2: SEHNR, FQNEAQ (reference sequence). The CDR3 spells CASYGGEVETQYF. The CDR3, as DNA: TGTGCCAGCTACGGGGGTGAGGTGGAGACCCAGTACTTC.

With respect to this clonotype: The junction departs from germline at one end; a sequencing error may be responsible. This sequence joins TRBV28 and TRBJ2-1; D perhaps matches TRBD1 (5 bases). The length of the CDR3 is 11 residues. Germline V gives CDR1 MDHEN, CDR2 SYDVKM. CDR3 sequence: CASSLQGSALF. CDR3 sequence (DNA): TGTGCCAGCAGTTTACAGGGTTCGGCGCTCTTC.

The rearrangement joins TRBV27 to TRBJ2-1; 9 nucleotides line up with TRBD2. The ends lost 10 bases at V and 4 bases at J; junction bases unmatched: 8. CDR1 and CDR2 from the germline V gene are MNHEY and SMNVEV (reference sequence). The CDR3 spans 14 residues. The CDR3 loop reads CATRVLAGYNEQFF. The CDR3 nucleotides read TGTGCCACCAGAGTTCTAGCGGGATACAATGAGCAGTTCTTC.

The chain carries TRBV11-1 and TRBJ1-2; D gene uncertain. The germline V and J ends were trimmed by 6 bases and 7 bases, with 15 bases remaining between them. The CDR3 spans 13 residues. Germline-derived CDR1 and CDR2 are SGHAT and FQDESV (reference sequence). CDR3 nucleotides: TGTGCCAGCAGACCCCAGGAGGGAAGTGGCTACACCTTC. Protein: CASRPQEGSGYTF.